This TCR beta chain was recovered during a study of T-cell reconstitution after alpha-beta-depleted transplantation in children (dated by TCRdb to about 2016). At the level of the whole study: T-cell immune reconstitution after TCRalphabeta/CD19-depleted allogeneic hematopoietic cell transplantation in children was quantitatively tracked in the study by means of TCR repertoire profiling.

Including the terminal cysteine and phenylalanine, the CDR3 comprises 14 residues. The DNA shown is the 42-base CDR3, in frame from base 1. The germline V gene supplies CDR1 MGHDK and CDR2 SYGVNS. V is reduced by 4 bases and J by 1 base, leaving a spacing of 8 bases between them. This clonotype has more than one count but fewer than ten. This clone's antigen is unknown. There are no base qualities to consult, and no much larger clone falls within one base. Libraries were built with PCR. The reads were generated on an Illumina HiSeq 2500. To normalize quantification of the TCRbeta repertoire, the TCR libraries were built with molecular barcoding that relied on unique molecular identifiers. Starting from the raw public reads, TCRdb applied fastp trimming at Q25, assembled clones with MiXCR and retained in-frame beta chains. Every entry covers one CDR3 protein and lists the most common genes and DNA from its rows. The sample table holds approximately 270,000 distinct CDR3 sequences, of which around 9.6% were seen once. Around 10% of the sample is in the top ten clones.

The sample consisted of PBMCs from the stem cell graft donor, taken from the stem cell graft. The origin of this receptor is a human donor who donated a stem cell graft to a child with SCID. Recombination linked TRBV25-1 to TRBJ1-5; confidence is insufficient to name the D gene. The DNA sequence is given as TGTGCCAGCAGTGGGGTCGGGAGCAATCAGCCCCAGCATTTT. Its translation reads: CASSGVGSNQPQHF.